Below are 3 T cell receptor beta chains sequenced from a single sample in a study of monozygotic twins with inflammatory bowel disease. Using the 5' RACE reads, TCRdb records one entry per CDR3 protein without DNA. The sample holds 420,000 or so distinct CDR3 sequences. The sample taken for sequencing was blood. Receptors were obtained from a human donor with ulcerative colitis or Crohn's disease, or a healthy co-twin of an affected twin (not recorded which).

The chain employs TRBV29-1 and TRBJ2-5; TCRdb outputs TRBD1, but without DNA this stays unchecked. Germline values: CDR1 SQVTM, CDR2 ANQGSEA. The CDR3 has 14 amino acids. The CDR3 reads CSVEVGLHQETQYF.

The rearrangement joins TRBV6-2 or TRBV6-3 to TRBJ2-1; TCRdb proposes TRBD1, but this gene call is untestable without DNA. Germline CDR1 and CDR2: MNHEY and SVGEGT. The CDR3 consists of 15 residues. The CDR3 is CASSYWSTGGNEQFF.

V usage is TRBV5-1 and J usage is TRBJ1-1. The V gene's germline CDR1 is SGHRS and CDR2 YFSETQ. This CDR3 contains 13 residues. This chain's CDR3 is CASSSLLDTEAFF.